A selection of T cell receptor beta chains follows, all from one sample in a study of OX40 agonist ivuxolimab in advanced cancers. Clones were read by immunoSEQ multiplex PCR, and TCRdb kept only the in-frame ones, dropping some. Of about 79,000 clones in the sample, about 91% were seen once. The material was CD4+ or CD8+ T cells sorted from blood, obtained in a trial of the OX40 agonist ivuxolimab. Receptors originate from an adult with an advanced solid tumor such as melanoma, head and neck, liver or kidney cancer. Each CDR3 is given with its conserved first and last residue.

J: TRBJ1-6
V: TRBV30
CDR3: CAWSVRTNYNSPLHF

J: TRBJ2-7
V: TRBV30
CDR3: CAWSGGGINYEQYF

J: TRBJ1-3
V: TRBV25-1
CDR3: CASSEPGSGNTIYF

J: TRBJ1-2
V: TRBV7-3
CDR3: CASSPGPSSMRYTF

J: TRBJ1-1
V: TRBV5-1
CDR3: CASSLRGVDTEAFF

J: TRBJ1-1
V: TRBV2
CDR3: CASSELEYTEAFF

J: TRBJ2-5
V: TRBV5-4
CDR3: CASSSGERETQYF

J: TRBJ2-5
V: TRBV7-9
CDR3: CASSPLETQYF

J: TRBJ1-1
V: TRBV10-3
CDR3: CAIRKDPMNTEAFF

J: TRBJ1-1
V: TRBV27
CDR3: CASTGGEVGEAFF

J: TRBJ2-7
V: TRBV14
CDR3: CASSLGLVFEQYF

J: TRBJ2-1
V: TRBV11-3
CDR3: CASSIGQGYNEQFF

J: TRBJ2-5
V: TRBV5-6
CDR3: CASSLVEGQGQETQYF

J: TRBJ2-1
V: TRBV7-2
CDR3: CASSLLGTSIDEQFF

J: TRBJ1-4
V: TRBV6-5
CDR3: CATGGAHNEKLFF

J: TRBJ1-1
V: TRBV5-1
CDR3: CASSNNPGTGVTEAFF

J: TRBJ1-6
V: TRBV6-5
CDR3: CASSQGTGWGSPLHF

J: TRBJ1-4
V: TRBV10-3
CDR3: CAISDDRAPEKLFF

J: TRBJ2-1
V: TRBV29-1
CDR3: CSVEDLTHNEQFF

J: TRBJ2-5
V: TRBV11-3
CDR3: CASSLGRASETQYF

J: TRBJ1-1
V: TRBV6-1
CDR3: CASSEFSPRNTEAFF

J: .
V: TRBV18
CDR3: CASSPPGLASEQYF

J: TRBJ2-3
V: TRBV5-1
CDR3: CASRELAGPDTQYF

J: TRBJ2-3
V: TRBV18
CDR3: CASSPQSGSASDTQYF

J: TRBJ2-2
V: TRBV9
CDR3: CASSSRPTGTGELFF

J: TRBJ2-5
V: TRBV28
CDR3: CASRDFPPETQYF